The rows below give T cell receptor beta chains drawn from one sample of a study of tumor-infiltrating lymphocytes in primary liver carcinoma. TCRdb used MiXCR to reprocess the multiplex PCR reads, holding one entry per CDR3 protein. Among almost 200,000 distinct CDR3 sequences listed, approximately 65% were seen once. The sequenced sample consisted of peripheral blood. The receptors shown here come from an older woman with primary liver carcinoma and hepatitis B virus infection. Both conserved end residues are part of each CDR3. The D gene is left open where the match is weak. Clone size is given for some rows only: seen once, a few or many times, or a class if the clone is expanded.

CDR3	DNA	J	V	D	size
CAGSPFGSQETQYF	TGTGCCGGCAGCCCGTTTGGGTCCCAAGAGACTCAGTACTTC	TRBJ2-5	TRBV11-2	NA	NA
CVSRPVTGIGQPQHF	TGCGTCAGCAGACCGGTGACAGGGATTGGTCAGCCCCAGCATTTT	TRBJ1-5	TRBV10-2	TRBD1	NA
CASSYLLLDTDTYNEQFF	TGTGCCAGCAGTTACCTTCTGCTCGACACCGATACCTACAATGAGCAGTTCTTC	TRBJ2-1	TRBV28	NA	many
CATKETADNEQFF	TGTGCCACCAAAGAGACAGCAGACAATGAGCAGTTCTTC	TRBJ2-1	TRBV6-1	NA	many
CASSCRDSTDVQYF	TGTGCCAGCAGCTGTCGGGACAGCACAGATGTGCAGTATTTT	TRBJ2-3	TRBV11-2	TRBD1	NA
CASSLWPGGRGQETQYF	TGTGCCAGCTCACTCTGGCCAGGGGGGCGGGGTCAAGAGACCCAGTACTTC	TRBJ2-5	TRBV18	NA	NA
CASSYSAGGNQPQHF	TGTGCCAGCAGTTACTCTGCGGGGGGTAATCAGCCCCAGCATTTT	TRBJ1-5	TRBV6-6	NA	few
CAISGKAGGDYNEQFF	TGTGCCATCAGTGGGAAAGCGGGAGGTGACTACAATGAGCAGTTCTTC	TRBJ2-1	TRBV10-3	TRBD2	many
CSVGLAGGRTDMQFF	TGCAGCGTTGGACTAGCGGGAGGCCGCACAGATATGCAGTTTTTT	TRBJ2-3	TRBV29-1	TRBD2	NA
CTSSLTTEDTQYF	TGTACCAGCAGCCTAACGACCGAAGATACACAGTATTTT	TRBJ2-3	TRBV11-1	NA	NA
CASSRSRALFNEQFF	TGTGCCAGCAGTAGGAGCCGGGCTCTCTTCAATGAGCAGTTCTTC	TRBJ2-1	TRBV5-6	NA	NA
CAIRRQDYGYTF	TGTGCCATCAGAAGACAGGACTATGGCTACACCTTC	TRBJ1-2	TRBV10-3	NA	many
CASSPRLAEGPRIRIIQYF	TGTGCCAGCAGCCCTCGACTAGCGGAAGGGCCTCGGATCAGAATCATTCAGTACTTC	TRBJ2-4	TRBV11-2	TRBD2	NA
CASSFNHDRGSFF	TGCGCCAGCAGCTTTAACCATGACAGGGGCTCGTTCTTC	TRBJ2-1	TRBV5-1	TRBD1	NA
CASSQAWLAGGPRDNEQFF	TGCGCCAGCAGCCAAGCGTGGCTAGCGGGAGGGCCTAGAGACAATGAGCAGTTCTTC	TRBJ2-1	TRBV4-1	TRBD2	many
CVSRSRRSGANVLTF	TGTGTCAGCCGCTCACGTCGCTCTGGGGCCAACGTCCTGACTTTC	TRBJ2-6	TRBV11-3	NA	NA
CASSPRGGGSYNEQFF	TGCGCCAGCAGCCCCCGGGGAGGGGGCTCCTACAATGAGCAGTTCTTC	TRBJ2-1	TRBV5-1	NA	NA
CASNPFWDRDSEQFF	TGTGCCAGCAACCCCTTCTGGGACAGAGACAGTGAGCAGTTCTTC	TRBJ2-1	TRBV5-6	TRBD1	NA
CASSLGLAGESEQFF	TGTGCCAGCAGCTTGGGACTAGCGGGAGAAAGTGAGCAGTTCTTC	TRBJ2-1	TRBV5-6	TRBD2	few
CSAREQSGSSYNEQFF	TGCAGTGCTAGAGAACAAAGCGGGAGCTCCTACAATGAGCAGTTCTTC	TRBJ2-1	TRBV20-1	TRBD2	NA
CASSPGARGGDTQYF	TGTGCCAGCAGCCCCGGGGCGAGAGGTGGAGATACGCAGTATTTT	TRBJ2-3	TRBV11-2	NA	medium-sized
CASSKRDRGGETKYF	TGTGCCAGCAGCAAACGGGACAGGGGTGGAGAGACCAAGTACTTC	TRBJ2-1	TRBV7-9	TRBD1	NA
CASSLYPANTAELFF	TGTGCCAGCAGTTTATACCCAGCGAACACTGCGGAGCTGTTTTTT	TRBJ2-2	TRBV28	NA	NA
CASSRSSGRTDTQYF	TGTGCCAGCAGCCGCTCTAGCGGGAGGACAGATACGCAGTATTTT	TRBJ2-3	TRBV5-4	TRBD2	many
CASSLGCNEQFF	TGTGCCAGCAGTTTAGGGTGCAATGAGCAGTTCTTC	TRBJ2-1	TRBV12-3/TRBV12-4	NA	NA
CASEGLAKNIQYF	TGTGCCAGCGAGGGGCTAGCCAAAAACATTCAGTACTTC	TRBJ2-4	TRBV28	NA	many
CASSASHTYEQYF	TGTGCCAGCTCAGCTAGCCATACCTACGAGCAGTACTTC	TRBJ2-7	TRBV18	NA	NA
CASTQRSRAYEQYF	TGTGCCAGCACCCAGCGGAGCAGGGCGTACGAGCAGTACTTC	TRBJ2-7	TRBV12-3/TRBV12-4	NA	many
CAISGNQETQYF	TGTGCCATCAGTGGGAACCAAGAGACCCAGTACTTC	TRBJ2-5	TRBV10-3	NA	NA
CASSEGRGLSAQEAQYF	TGTGCCAGCAGTGAAGGAAGGGGCCTCTCAGCCCAAGAGGCCCAGTACTTC	TRBJ2-5	TRBV25-1	NA	NA
CASTGGNSGNTIYF	TGTGCCAGCACTGGTGGGAACTCTGGGAACACCATATATTTT	TRBJ1-3	TRBV6-5	NA	NA
CARRFTAGELLF	TGTGCTCGCAGGTTCACCGCCGGGGAGCTGCTTTTT	TRBJ2-2	TRBV11-2	NA	NA
CASSSPGAPDADTQYF	TGTGCCAGCAGTTCCCCTGGGGCCCCGGACGCAGATACGCAGTATTTT	TRBJ2-3	TRBV28	NA	once
CASSRTRGTDTQYF	TGTGCCAGCAGCCGGACAAGGGGCACAGATACACAGTATTTT	TRBJ2-3	TRBV6-5	NA	NA
CASSPDRGSEQFF	TGTGCCAGCAGCCCCGACAGGGGGAGTGAGCAGTTCTTC	TRBJ2-1	TRBV11-2	TRBD1	once
CASSSGLVGGTDTQYF	TGCGCCAGCAGCTCCGGACTAGTTGGGGGCACTGATACGCAGTATTTT	TRBJ2-3	TRBV5-1	NA	NA